Listed below are T cell receptor beta chains from one sample, sequenced in a study of cytomegalovirus exposure and HLA in healthy donors. Assay: immunoSEQ multiplex PCR; the TCRdb copy retains only in-frame clones and omits some. Of about 220,000 clones listed, 76% are singletons. The specimen was PBMCs. These receptors originate from a man between 18 and 29 years old in good health and CMV-seronegative. Each CDR3 is given with its conserved first and last residue. The D gene is left open where the match is weak. Size is omitted from some rows. Given values are once, few, many or a class for expanded clones.

- TRBD1 TRBJ1-2 TRBV29-1 CSVLGQGIEGYTF TGCAGCGTTTTGGGACAGGGGATAGAAGGCTACACCTTC
- TRBD1 TRBJ2-7 TRBV6-1 CASMRDRDYYEQYF TGTGCCAGCATGCGGGACAGGGACTACTACGAGCAGTACTTC
- TRBD2 TRBJ2-7 TRBV28 CASSLERTINFPGLAGCEQYF TGTGCCAGCAGCCTGGAGCGGACGATAAACTTTCCGGGACTAGCGGGATGCGAGCAGTACTTC
- - TRBJ1-1 TRBV7-3 CASSLIGQRSGIYTEAFF TGTGCCAGCAGCTTAATAGGGCAGAGGTCAGGGATCTACACTGAAGCTTTCTTT
- TRBD1 TRBJ1-1 TRBV28 CASSPDRGEAFF TGTGCCAGCAGCCCGGACAGGGGTGAAGCTTTCTTT
- - TRBJ1-1 TRBV5-1 CASSPIQGIGTEAFF TGTGCCAGCAGCCCGATCCAGGGTATTGGGACTGAAGCTTTCTTT
- TRBD1 TRBJ1-2 TRBV5-1 CASSLSGTGNYGYTF TGCGCCAGCAGCTTGAGCGGGACAGGCAACTATGGCTACACCTTC
- - TRBJ2-3 TRBV5-1 CASSLLNGRGSDTQYF TGCGCCAGCAGCTTGTTAAACGGGAGAGGATCAGATACGCAGTATTTT
- TRBD2 TRBJ2-7 TRBV19 CASSIHRTSGRFSYEQYF TGTGCCAGTAGTATACACAGGACTAGCGGGAGATTCTCCTACGAGCAGTACTTC
- - TRBJ2-1 TRBV6-1 CASSEDRSSYNEQFF TGTGCCAGCAGTGAAGACAGGAGCTCCTACAATGAGCAGTTCTTC
- TRBD1 TRBJ2-1 TRBV5-1 CASSLASRGSINEQFF TGCGCCAGCAGCTTGGCCAGCAGGGGGAGTATCAATGAGCAGTTCTTC
few TRBD2 TRBJ2-3 TRBV5-5 CASSLVLAGVAGDTQYF TGTGCCAGCAGCTTGGTACTAGCGGGAGTAGCAGGGGATACGCAGTATTTT
- TRBD1 TRBJ2-5 TRBV18 CASSPIIQGARETQYF TGTGCCAGCTCACCTATTATACAGGGGGCGCGGGAGACCCAGTACTTC
few TRBD1 TRBJ2-7 TRBV29-1 CSVAGVGGAFRSYEQYF TGCAGCGTTGCTGGTGTAGGGGGCGCATTCCGCTCCTACGAGCAGTACTTC
- TRBD2 TRBJ2-5 TRBV27 CASSGSLRLAGAGETQYF TGTGCCAGCAGTGGTTCTCTTCGGCTAGCGGGAGCGGGGGAGACCCAGTACTTC
- - TRBJ2-1 TRBV7-6 CASSLGSGTYNEQFF TGTGCCAGCAGCCTGGGTAGCGGAACCTACAATGAGCAGTTCTTC
- TRBD1 TRBJ1-2 TRBV7-3 CASSATGAGGYTF TGTGCCAGCAGCGCCACAGGGGCGGGTGGCTACACCTTC
- TRBD1 TRBJ1-1 TRBV5-6 CASSPIGTGEAFF TGTGCCAGCAGCCCCATAGGGACAGGGGAAGCTTTCTTT
- - TRBJ2-1 TRBV11-2 CASKPGTFSYNEQFF TGTGCCAGCAAGCCAGGGACATTCTCCTACAATGAGCAGTTCTTC
- TRBD1 TRBJ2-7 TRBV15 CATSPRGQGVYEQYF TGTGCCACCAGCCCCCGTGGACAGGGAGTCTACGAGCAGTACTTC
few - TRBJ2-7 TRBV4-1 CASSQGFGSEQYF TGCGCCAGCAGCCAAGGTTTTGGCTCGGAGCAGTACTTC
- TRBD1 TRBJ2-7 TRBV27 CASSIGTGGRYEQYF TGTGCCAGCAGTATAGGGACAGGGGGCAGGTACGAGCAGTACTTC
few - TRBJ2-7 TRBV28 CASKEISSYEQYF TGTGCCAGCAAGGAGATCAGCTCCTACGAGCAGTACTTC
- - TRBJ1-2 TRBV25-1 CASSEAQVYGYTF TGTGCCAGCAGTGAAGCACAGGTCTATGGCTACACCTTC
few TRBD1 TRBJ2-7 TRBV28 CASTTGASSREQYF TGTGCCAGCACAACAGGGGCGTCCTCTCGCGAGCAGTACTTC
- TRBD1 TRBJ1-2 TRBV2 CASWTGISNYGYTF TGTGCCAGCTGGACAGGGATTTCTAACTATGGCTACACCTTC
- TRBD2 TRBJ2-1 TRBV7-2 CASSLGGGRGNEQFF TGTGCCAGCAGCTTAGGTGGCGGGAGAGGAAATGAGCAGTTCTTC
- TRBD1 TRBJ2-7 TRBV11-2 CASSWGQGIYEQYF TGTGCCAGCAGCTGGGGACAGGGAATCTACGAGCAGTACTTC
- TRBD2 TRBJ2-5 TRBV30 CATIPGLGKGETQYF TGTGCTACCATACCGGGACTAGGAAAAGGAGAGACCCAGTACTTC
- TRBD1 TRBJ1-1 TRBV7-8 CASSFTTGANTEAFF TGTGCCAGCAGCTTCACGACAGGGGCGAACACTGAAGCTTTCTTT
- TRBD1 TRBJ2-7 TRBV28 CASSFKGQGRYEQYF TGTGCCAGCAGTTTCAAGGGACAGGGAAGATACGAGCAGTACTTC
few - TRBJ2-7 TRBV30 CAWIGSSDSYEQYF TGTGCCTGGATTGGTTCTAGCGACTCCTACGAGCAGTACTTC
- - TRBJ1-2 TRBV29-1 CSVEGQSTRYGYTF TGCAGCGTTGAAGGACAGTCAACCCGCTATGGCTACACCTTC
- - TRBJ2-2 TRBV7-9 CASSLPGGDTGELFF TGTGCCAGCAGCTTACCCGGAGGGGACACCGGGGAGCTGTTTTTT
- - TRBJ2-7 TRBV5-6 CASSLTRGNSYEQYF TGTGCCAGCAGCCTAACCCGGGGTAACTCCTACGAGCAGTACTTC
- TRBD2 TRBJ2-3 TRBV7-3 CASSLGLAGDTQYF TGTGCCAGCAGCCTTGGACTAGCGGGAGATACGCAGTATTTT
- - TRBJ2-7 TRBV7-8 CASSLATGGQYF TGTGCCAGCAGCTTAGCGACAGGCGGCCAGTACTTC
- TRBD1 TRBJ2-7 TRBV2 CASSGQGISYEQYF TGTGCCAGCAGTGGACAGGGAATCTCCTACGAGCAGTACTTC
- TRBD1 TRBJ2-7 TRBV30 CAWSRDRGLYEQYF TGTGCCTGGAGTAGGGACAGGGGGCTTTACGAGCAGTACTTC
- TRBD2 TRBJ2-7 TRBV7-9 CASSRGGVNEQYF TGTGCCAGCAGCCGGGGAGGGGTCAACGAGCAGTACTTC
- TRBD1 TRBJ2-5 TRBV18 CASSRKQGSLQETQYF TGTGCCAGCTCACGGAAACAGGGGTCTCTTCAAGAGACCCAGTACTTC
- TRBD2 TRBJ2-2 TRBV9 CASSVLASGMRTGELFF TGTGCCAGCAGCGTATTGGCTAGCGGGATGAGGACCGGGGAGCTGTTTTTT
- TRBD2 TRBJ2-7 TRBV5-5 CASSLSWATSGMPYEQYF TGTGCCAGCAGCCTTTCTTGGGCCACTAGCGGGATGCCCTACGAGCAGTACTTC
- - TRBJ1-2 TRBV25-1 CASSFGTFYTF TGTGCCAGCAGTTTTGGGACATTCTACACCTTC
few - TRBJ2-1 TRBV5-8 CASSPGLRGNNEQFF TGTGCCAGCAGCCCGGGACTCCGAGGTAACAATGAGCAGTTCTTC
few - TRBJ1-5 TRBV2 CASSVGTLGQPQHF TGTGCCAGCAGTGTTGGGACTTTAGGGCAGCCCCAGCATTTT
once TRBD2 TRBJ2-7 TRBV30 CAWMREGSYEQYF TGTGCCTGGATGCGGGAGGGCTCCTACGAGCAGTACTTC
- TRBD2 TRBJ2-1 TRBV6-9 CASSYSGTSGTFGRYNEQFF TGTGCCAGCAGTTATTCCGGGACTAGCGGGACCTTTGGTAGATACAATGAGCAGTTCTTC
- - TRBJ1-4 TRBV7-2 CASSSISSTNEKLFF TGTGCCAGCAGCTCCATAAGCTCAACTAATGAAAAACTGTTTTTT
- TRBD1 TRBJ2-3 TRBV4-1 CASSQDRTGAFTDTQYF TGCGCCAGCAGCCAAGATAGGACAGGGGCTTTCACAGATACGCAGTATTTT
- - TRBJ2-7 TRBV6-4 CARSRRLYEQYF TGTGCCAGGTCCCGCCGACTCTACGAGCAGTACTTC
- - TRBJ1-1 TRBV7-8 CASSLGNRGNTEAFF TGTGCCAGCAGCTTAGGAAATCGGGGGAACACTGAAGCTTTCTTT
- - TRBJ1-1 TRBV18 CASSRGGQDTEAFF TGTGCCAGCTCACGGGGGGGGCAGGACACTGAAGCTTTCTTT
- - TRBJ2-3 TRBV9 CASSAEDTQYF TGTGCCAGCAGCGCCGAGGATACGCAGTATTTT
few - TRBJ2-1 TRBV9 CASSANAGFNEQFF TGTGCCAGCAGCGCCAACGCGGGGTTCAATGAGCAGTTCTTC
- TRBD1 TRBJ1-2 TRBV30 CAWGTGFGYTF TGTGCCTGGGGGACAGGGTTTGGCTACACCTTC
- - TRBJ1-2 TRBV19 CASSSPRRAASYGYTF TGTGCCAGTAGTTCCCCCCGCAGGGCCGCTTCCTATGGCTACACCTTC